This TCR beta chain was documented in a study of OX40 agonist ivuxolimab in advanced cancers. With regard to the full study: Ivuxolimab was an agonistic, fully human IgG2 monoclonal antibody directed against OX40 (CD134), a costimulatory receptor. Intravenous ivuxolimab was administered to patients every 2 weeks at six dose levels: 0.01, 0.1, 0.3, 1.5, 3 and 10 mg/kg. Among the approximately 50 dose-escalation patients, around 19 had hepatocellular carcinoma, approximately 15 melanoma, 9 renal cell carcinoma and 9 head and neck cancer. In the dose-escalation cohort, approximately 82% of patients were male, and the mean age was approximately 60 years with a range of about 20 to 80. Prior anti-PD-1, anti-PD-L1 or anti-CTLA-4 therapy was permitted, and checkpoint inhibitors had been received by about 36% of dose-escalation patients. Three dose-escalation patients achieved partial responses, one with hepatocellular carcinoma and two with cutaneous melanoma. The purpose of peripheral TCRbeta sequencing was to test whether ivuxolimab changed TCR sequence diversity and led to clonal T-cell expansion. The monotherapy dose-escalation portion (N of about 47 patients) of the phase I ivuxolimab trial is reported in the paper. Paper-wide results and their limitations: In the 0.1-3.0 mg/kg groups, partial responders had among the lowest normalized peripheral clonal expansion, particularly in CD8+ T cells. Antigen specificity was not determined for the clonally expanded peripheral T cells. On average, CD8+ T cells showed more expanded clones than CD4+ T cells after ivuxolimab. At doses from 0.1 to 3.0 mg/kg, clonal expansion was seen in both CD4+ and CD8+ blood T cells between baseline and week 6. Low levels of normalized T-cell clonal expansion were also shown by some nonresponding patients.

To sequence the TCRbeta CDR3 region, genomic DNA was isolated from the sorted cells. The immunoSEQ Assay was used to sequence the TCRbeta CDR3 regions. TCRdb retrieved this table from immuneACCESS and kept in-frame rearrangements only. Not all clones are present; in checked studies, unresolved V genes account for under half, and no reason is known for the remainder. This sample holds 85,000 to 130,000 clones; about nine tenths were observed only once. The biggest ten clones account for 0.31% of the sample. Points on this clone: Its target antigen remains unknown. It has no much larger one-base neighbor in the sample; base qualities were not kept. The sample holds other DNA sequences that translate to the same CDR3.

Patients with a history of autoimmune disease or receiving systemic immunosuppression were excluded from the trial. Peripheral blood for TCR sequencing was collected from all dose cohorts at baseline, on cycle 4 day 1, and on cycle 7 day 1. Samples came from an open-label, multicenter, first-in-human phase I dose-escalation trial of ivuxolimab. Adults with locally advanced or metastatic melanoma, renal cell, hepatocellular, or head and neck squamous cell carcinoma were enrolled in the trial. Before TCR sequencing, CD4+ T cells and CD8+ T cells from peripheral blood were sorted into separate populations. This sample comprised CD4+ or CD8+ T cells sorted from blood, obtained in a trial of the OX40 agonist ivuxolimab. The TCR originated in an adult with an advanced solid tumor such as melanoma, head and neck, liver or kidney cancer.

The nucleotide sequence is given as TGTGCCAGCAGCATAGGAGCGGCAGCGGGGGATCAGCCCCAGCATTTT. The resulting protein is CASSIGAAAGDQPQHF. The receptor chain draws on TRBV7-9 and TRBJ1-5; the D gene is possibly TRBD1, with 5 bases matching. V gives up 5 bases and J gives up 5 bases, and the segment between their germline ends measures 19 bases. The CDR1 and CDR2 encoded by the germline V gene (reference sequence) are SEHNR and FQNEAQ. From the cysteine through the phenylalanine, the CDR3 covers 16 amino acids. Of all the DNA, just the CDR3 is kept, 48 bases in frame from base 1.